The 16 T cell receptor beta chains reported below all come from one sample, sequenced in a study of control samples from healthy donors and cancer patients. Data came from immunoSEQ multiplex PCR; TCRdb stores just in-frame clones and leaves some out. Among more than 70,000 clones, about nine tenths were seen once, and the ten largest hold around 19%. The sample comprised PBMCs. The source is a man between 60 and 75 years old with lung cancer.

The V call is TRBV20-1, the J call TRBJ1-2; possible D gene TRBD1, 5 bases. V was cut by 1 base and J by 7 bases, with 7 bases left in between. Germline-derived CDR1 and CDR2 are DFQATT and SNEGSKA (reference sequence). The CDR3 has 11 amino acids. The DNA of the CDR3 is TGCAGTGCTAGAGTTGGGGCTGGCTACACCTTC. This translates into CSARVGAGYTF.

V usage is TRBV5-6 and J usage is TRBJ2-5, with D perhaps TRBD2 (6 bases). Trimming pared 3 bases from V and 4 bases from J, leaving 16 bases between. The CDR3 has 15 amino acids. Germline CDR1 reads SGHDT; CDR2 reads YYEEEE. This CDR3 is CASSSVGGAGETQYF. The CDR3 DNA follows: TGTGCCAGCAGCTCGGTAGGAGGGGCGGGAGAGACCCAGTACTTC. Filled out from reference TRBV5-6 and TRBJ2-5, the complete variable domain reads DAGVTQSPTHLIKTRGQQVTLRCSPKSGHDTVSWYQQALGQGPQFIFQYYEEEERQRGNFPDRFSGHQFPNYSSELNVNALLLGDSALYLCASSSVGGAGETQYFGPGTRLLVL.

The CDR3 loop is CASSIRKGVTDTQYF. In DNA form, the CDR3 reads TGTGCCAGCAGCATAAGAAAAGGGGTAACAGATACGCAGTATTTT. The chain uses TRBV7-2 and TRBJ2-3, with D maybe TRBD1 (5 bases). Trimming pared 5 bases from V and 3 bases from J, leaving 15 bases between. This CDR3 region has 15 residues. Germline CDR1 is SGHTA and CDR2 is FQGNSA. Looking up the rest from reference TRBV7-2 and TRBJ2-3 gives the full variable domain: GAGVSQSPSNKVTEKGKDVELRCDPISGHTALYWYRQSLGQGLEFLIYFQGNSAPDKSGLPSDRFSAERTGGSVSTLTIQRTQQEDSAVYLCASSIRKGVTDTQYFGPGTRLTVL.

The V gene is TRBV3-1 (or the pseudogene TRBV3-2), the J gene TRBJ1-5; no firm D call. Looked up from germline, CDR1 is LGHDT and CDR2 is YNNKEL (reference sequence). Trimming took 4 bases from V and 3 from J, leaving 13 bases between them. This CDR3 comprises 15 residues. In DNA form, the CDR3 reads TGTGCCAGCAGCCTGACAAGTTGGACCAATCAGCCCCAGCATTTT. Translation: CASSLTSWTNQPQHF.

The rearrangement uses TRBV7-2 and TRBJ1-4; D is unclear. Trimming cost V 4 bases and J 0 bases, with 12 bases left between them. This CDR3 spans 16 amino acids. Germline lookup yields CDR1 SGHTA and CDR2 FQGNSA. In DNA, the CDR3 is TGTGCCAGCAGCTCCAGAGACCGGACAACTAATGAAAAACTGTTTTTT. Its translation is CASSSRDRTTNEKLFF. The variable domain in full, completed from reference TRBV7-2 and TRBJ1-4, reads GAGVSQSPSNKVTEKGKDVELRCDPISGHTALYWYRQSLGQGLEFLIYFQGNSAPDKSGLPSDRFSAERTGGSVSTLTIQRTQQEDSAVYLCASSSRDRTTNEKLFFGSGTQLSVL.

The genes are TRBV9 and TRBJ2-5; 9 nucleotides line up with TRBD2. Losses at the gene ends were 2 bases for V and 2 bases for J; bases not matched to a gene: 1. CDR3 length: 14 residues. The germline CDR1 and CDR2 sequences are SGDLS and YYNGEE. The DNA for the CDR3 is TGTGCCAGCAGCGTTAGCGGGGGACAAGAGACCCAGTACTTC. Encoded protein: CASSVSGGQETQYF.

The genes are TRBV6-1 and TRBJ2-5, with TRBD1 identical over 9 bases. The CDR3 spans 14 residues. CDR1 and CDR2 from the germline V gene are MNHNS and SASEGT. The J segment lost 4 bases and the V segment lost 3 bases, leaving 3 bases of the junction unmatched. The CDR3 sequence is CASSEYRGRETQYF. The CDR3 DNA follows: TGTGCCAGCAGTGAGTACAGGGGGCGAGAGACCCAGTACTTC.

This clone was counted a single time. This rearrangement joins TRBV7-9 to TRBJ1-5; 11 bases agree with TRBD1. Per the germline V gene, CDR1 is SEHNR and CDR2 is FQNEAQ (reference sequence). CDR3 length: 16 amino acids. The trim removed 1 base at V and 2 bases at J, leaving 1 base unmatched. CDR3 residues: CASSLGTGGRNQPQHF. The CDR3 region has the DNA TGTGCCAGCAGCTTAGGGACAGGGGGCCGCAATCAGCCCCAGCATTTT.

The rearrangement joins TRBV30 to TRBJ2-5, with 11 nucleotides matching TRBD1. After removal of 4 bases from V and 4 bases from J, the junction contained 8 bases not matched to a gene. The CDR3 contains 15 residues. The germline gives CDR1 GTSNPN, CDR2 SVGIG (reference sequence). This CDR3 is CAWTNGQGARETQYF. For the CDR3, the DNA is TGTGCCTGGACCAATGGACAGGGGGCGCGAGAGACCCAGTACTTC.

The chain carries TRBV6-5 and TRBJ1-5, with D unresolved. In germline, CDR1 is MNHEY, CDR2 SVGAGI. V lost 0 bases and J lost 4, with 10 bases in between. The CDR3 has 15 residues. The CDR3 reads CASSYSPGMNQPQHF. In nucleotides, the CDR3 is TGTGCCAGCAGTTACTCACCCGGGATGAATCAGCCCCAGCATTTT.

The CDR3 DNA follows: TGTGCCAGCAGCCGAACACTAGCGGGGGGAATGGCGAACACCGGGGAGCTGTTTTTT. Translated: CASSRTLAGGMANTGELFF. The chain has TRBV4-2 and TRBJ2-2; 12 bases align to TRBD2. The length of the CDR3 is 19 residues. CDR1 and CDR2 from the germline V gene are LGHNA and YNFKEQ. Unmatched junction bases numbered 9, after V lost 4 bases and J lost 0 bases.

The table lists this clone with a few counts. The chain joins TRBV3-1 (or the pseudogene TRBV3-2) to TRBJ2-7, with a weak D call TRBD2 (5 bases). CDR1 is LGHDT, CDR2 YNNKEL, per germline (reference sequence). This CDR3 has 12 amino acids. V was shortened by 4 bases and J by 7 bases, with 11 bases between the two germline ends. The CDR3 DNA reads as TGTGCCAGCAGCCCCCGGACTGGAGAGCAGTACTTC. The encoded protein is CASSPRTGEQYF.

The chain has TRBV7-9 and TRBJ2-7; no reliable D call. CDR3 size: 14 residues. Germline V gene data show CDR1 as SEHNR and CDR2 as FQNEAQ (reference sequence). V lost 0 bases to trimming and J lost 2 bases, with 8 bases between them. Written as DNA, the CDR3 is TGTGCCAGCAGCTTAGCGGGCGATACCTACGAGCAGTACGTC. Translation: CASSLAGDTYEQYV.

The rearrangement joins TRBV30 to TRBJ1-2; tentatively, D is TRBD1 (5 bases). Germline V CDR1 and CDR2: GTSNPN, SVGIG (reference sequence). There are 12 residues in the CDR3. Trimming took off 8 bases at V and 8 bases at J, with 18 bases between the two ends. CDR3 region: CARTGGAGGYTF. DNA for the CDR3: TGTGCCCGTACGGGAGGGGCGGGCGGCTACACCTTC.

V and J are TRBV5-1 and TRBJ2-1; 7 nucleotides match TRBD1. The CDR3 has 16 amino acids. V lost 0 bases and J lost 2; bases outside the gene matches: 5. Per germline, CDR1 SGHRS and CDR2 YFSETQ. This CDR3 reads CASSLDPGTAYNEQFF. DNA for the CDR3: TGCGCCAGCAGCTTGGACCCCGGGACAGCCTACAATGAGCAGTTCTTC.

The chain employs TRBV4-1 and TRBJ2-1, with 11 bases matching TRBD2. V lost 3 bases to trimming and J lost 6 bases; unmatched junction nucleotides: 10. There are 17 residues in the CDR3. Germline V gene sequence: CDR1 MGHRA, CDR2 YSYEKL. The DNA of the CDR3 is TGCGCCAGCAGCCAGTTTCATAGAACTAGCGGGGGCAATGAGCAGTTCTTC. This translates into CASSQFHRTSGGNEQFF.